The 20 T cell receptor beta chains presented below share a single source sample, sequenced in a study of T-cell reconstitution after alpha-beta-depleted transplantation in children. As it was prepared, the TCRbeta library received unique molecular identifiers. TCRdb ran MiXCR on the PCR reads and lists one entry per CDR3 protein. The table has 150,000 to 200,000 distinct CDR3 sequences, around 10% seen once. Specimen: PBMCs, collected before TCRalphabeta/CD19-depleted stem cell transplant. The receptors shown here come from a boy younger than 10 with acute myeloid leukemia, due to receive a stem cell transplant.

The sample holds many counts of this clonotype. The chain uses TRBV2 and TRBJ2-3, with 11 bases identical to TRBD2. There are 18 residues in the CDR3. Germline V CDR1 and CDR2: SNHLY, FYNNEI. With 4 bases clipped from V and 1 base from J, the junction kept 10 bases outside the gene matches. The CDR3 region is CASSGIAGGPGGTDTQYF. For the CDR3, the DNA is TGTGCCAGCAGTGGGATAGCGGGGGGGCCTGGGGGCACAGATACGCAGTATTTT.

On this clonotype: Since a much larger clone is just one base distant, this may be a read error. The V gene is TRBV27, the J gene TRBJ2-5; 16 nucleotides align to TRBD2. Germline loops: CDR1 MNHEY, CDR2 SMNVEV (reference sequence). V was clipped by 7 bases and J by 3 bases; unmatched bases: 5. CDR3 size: 16 residues. The DNA of the CDR3 is TGTGCCAGCAATGAGGGACTAGCGGGGGGGGAAGAGACCCAGTACTTC. Translating it yields CASNEGLAGGEETQYF.

This clonotype was seen at least ten times. The chain is built from TRBV12-3 or TRBV12-4 and TRBJ1-1; no reliable D call. This CDR3 is 13 amino acids long. The V gene lost 4 bases and the J gene lost 4 bases, with 10 bases spanning the gap. CDR3 DNA sequence: TGTGCCAGCAGTTATGACGGAGGCACTGAAGCTTTCTTT. Its protein is CASSYDGGTEAFF.

This clonotype has at least ten counts. The chain has TRBV30 and TRBJ1-1, with D possibly TRBD1 on 5 matching bases. Germline-derived CDR1 and CDR2 are GTSNPN and SVGIG (reference sequence). The germline V and J ends were trimmed by 7 bases and 4 bases, with 13 bases remaining between them. The CDR3 sequence is 12 residues long. The CDR3 is CAYRTGLTEAFF. For the CDR3, the DNA is TGTGCCTACCGTACAGGTCTCACTGAAGCTTTCTTT.

This clonotype was picked up many times. The chain links TRBV7-2 to TRBJ2-1; D may be TRBD2 (6 bases). Germline assignment: CDR1 SGHTA and CDR2 FQGNSA. Trimming shortened V by 2 bases and J by 6 bases, and 14 bases separated the two germline ends. This CDR3 spans 15 amino acids. CDR3 residues: CASSLLSGRPNEQFF. The CDR3 nucleotides are TGTGCCAGCAGCTTATTGTCAGGGAGGCCCAATGAGCAGTTCTTC.

The chain combines TRBV28 with TRBJ2-7; 10 nucleotides align to TRBD1. The length of the CDR3 is 18 residues. Germline loops: CDR1 MDHEN, CDR2 SYDVKM. V shed 2 bases and J 0 bases; nucleotides not matched to a gene: 10. The CDR3 nucleotides are TGTGCCAGCAGTTTAATCCCGGGACAGGGGAGGGGCTCCTACGAGCAGTACTTC. Translated, it gives CASSLIPGQGRGSYEQYF.

The chain carries TRBV5-1 and TRBJ1-4; 8 nucleotides align to TRBD1. The CDR3 is 16 amino acids. Germline CDR1 is SGHRS and CDR2 is YFSETQ. V was pared by 3 bases and J by 3 bases, with 7 bases of the junction left unmatched. The CDR3 coding sequence is TGCGCCAGCAGCTCCCGGTCGGGACAGGCTAATGAAAAACTGTTTTTT. This codes for CASSSRSGQANEKLFF.

This clonotype was seen many times. This rearrangement joins TRBV4-1 to TRBJ2-1, with 10 bases aligning to TRBD2. V lost 5 bases and J lost 4; bases outside the gene matches: 8. Germline-derived CDR1 and CDR2 are MGHRA and YSYEKL. CDR3 length equals 16 residues. The CDR3 here is CASSGRTSGMYNEQFF. The CDR3, as DNA: TGCGCCAGCAGCGGAAGAACTAGCGGGATGTACAATGAGCAGTTCTTC.

This clonotype has at least ten counts. The J gene is TRBJ2-7, the V gene TRBV28; weak D call: TRBD2 (5 bases). The V end was cut by 6 bases, the J end by 0 bases, with 21 bases between. The CDR3 extends over 17 amino acids. Germline values: CDR1 MDHEN, CDR2 SYDVKM. This chain's CDR3 is CASSSLIVLASSYEQYF. As DNA, the CDR3 is TGTGCCAGCAGCAGTTTAATAGTGCTAGCTTCCTCCTACGAGCAGTACTTC.

This clonotype was observed many times. V usage is TRBV7-2 and J usage is TRBJ2-3, with a tentative D call TRBD1 (6 bases). The V gene lost 5 bases and the J gene lost 3 bases, with 12 bases spanning the gap. The CDR3 runs 14 residues. CDR1 SGHTA and CDR2 FQGNSA come from the germline V gene. This CDR3 is CASSPQGRTDTQYF. In DNA, the CDR3 is TGTGCCAGCAGCCCACAGGGAAGGACAGATACGCAGTATTTT. Complete variable domain (other parts from reference TRBV7-2 and TRBJ2-3): GAGVSQSPSNKVTEKGKDVELRCDPISGHTALYWYRQSLGQGLEFLIYFQGNSAPDKSGLPSDRFSAERTGGSVSTLTIQRTQQEDSAVYLCASSPQGRTDTQYFGPGTRLTVL.

This clonotype was counted many times. The chain uses TRBV12-3 or TRBV12-4 and TRBJ1-5, with 10 positions matching TRBD1. CDR3 size: 15 residues. V lost 3 bases to trimming and J lost 5 bases; unmatched junction nucleotides: 4. DNA of the CDR3: TGTGCCAGCAGTTTGGATGGACAGGGGGATCAGCCCCAGCATTTT. It codes for CASSLDGQGDQPQHF.

This clonotype showed up many times. This sequence joins TRBV15 and TRBJ2-6; no firm D call. The germline V gene encodes CDR1 LNHNV and CDR2 YYDKDF (reference sequence). Trimming left V 3 bases short and J 2 bases short, with 5 bases between. The CDR3 extends over 14 amino acids. The chain's CDR3 is CATSSDAGANVLTF. CDR3 sequence (DNA): TGTGCCACCAGCAGTGACGCTGGGGCCAACGTCCTGACTTTC. The full variable domain, with the rest looked up from reference TRBV15 and TRBJ2-6, is DAMVIQNPRYQVTQFGKPVTLSCSQTLNHNVMYWYQQKSSQAPKLLFHYYDKDFNNEADTPDNFQSRRPNTSFCFLDIRSPGLGDTAMYLCATSSDAGANVLTFGAGSRLTVL.

The table lists this clonotype with many counts. The CDR3 loop is CASSQAPGQGDWTEAFF. Here the CDR3 DNA reads TGCGCCAGCAGCCAGGCGCCGGGACAGGGGGATTGGACTGAAGCTTTCTTT. J is TRBJ1-1 and V is TRBV4-1, with 11 bases that match TRBD1. The CDR3 runs 17 residues. V was pared by 3 bases and J by 5 bases, with 11 bases of the junction left unmatched. CDR1 is MGHRA and CDR2 is YSYEKL in the germline V gene.

This clonotype was observed at least ten times. This chain joins TRBV12-3 or TRBV12-4 and TRBJ2-1; D perhaps matches TRBD1 (7 bases). This CDR3 has 18 amino acids. V was trimmed by 3 bases and J by 6 bases, leaving 24 bases between them. Here the CDR3 reads CASSFEEGALIVGNEQFF. The CDR3 nucleotides read TGTGCCAGCAGTTTTGAGGAGGGGGCCCTGATTGTCGGCAATGAGCAGTTCTTC.

There are many counts of this clonotype. The rearrangement joins TRBV9 to TRBJ2-1; 10 bases are a match to TRBD2. CDR1 is SGDLS, CDR2 YYNGEE, per germline. CDR3 length equals 15 residues. V lost 2 bases and J lost 9; bases outside the gene matches: 8. CDR3 sequence (DNA): TGTGCCAGCAGCGTCTCAGCGGGAGGGCGTGTTGAGCAGTTCTTC. Translation: CASSVSAGGRVEQFF.

This clonotype was counted ten times or more. V gene TRBV20-1 combines with J gene TRBJ2-5, with D possibly matching TRBD1 (5 bases). CDR1 is DFQATT, CDR2 SNEGSKA, per germline (reference sequence). V was shortened by 0 bases and J by 4 bases, with 18 bases between the two germline ends. CDR3 length: 16 residues. The CDR3 region has the DNA TGCAGTGCTAGAGATCAAGGCGGCAGGGCGGTAGAGACCCAGTACTTC. Amino acids: CSARDQGGRAVETQYF.

This clonotype was seen at least ten times. The rearrangement uses TRBV12-3 or TRBV12-4 and TRBJ1-3, with D hard to call. The CDR3 contains 13 residues. With 3 bases removed from V and 2 bases from J, the gap between germline ends came to 5 bases. Written as DNA, the CDR3 is TGTGCCAGCAGTTTCGGAGCTGGAAACACCATATATTTT. It translates to CASSFGAGNTIYF.

This clonotype came up many times. The chain combines TRBV15 with TRBJ1-5; no clear D. The CDR3 totals 14 residues. Germline loops: CDR1 LNHNV, CDR2 YYDKDF (reference sequence). V shed 0 bases and J shed 0 bases, with 3 bases lying between them. The CDR3 protein is CATSRDYSNQPQHF. For the CDR3, the DNA is TGTGCCACCAGCAGAGATTATAGCAATCAGCCCCAGCATTTT.

This clonotype was seen many times. V and J are TRBV12-3 or TRBV12-4 and TRBJ2-7; D is undetermined. CDR3 length: 14 residues. The V gene lost 3 bases and the J gene lost 3 bases, with 12 bases spanning the gap. The CDR3 sequence: CASSFSLPNYEQYF. The CDR3 nucleotides are TGTGCCAGCAGTTTTTCTCTACCAAACTACGAGCAGTACTTC.

This clonotype came up many times. This could be a read error, since a much larger clone is one nucleotide away. This chain uses TRBV24-1 with TRBJ2-7, with no clear D. Between the trimmed V and J ends, which lost 1 base and 5 bases, there was a span of 2 bases. The V gene's germline CDR1 is KGHDR and CDR2 SFDVKD. The CDR3 extends over 11 amino acids. The chain's CDR3 is CATSDFHEQYF. CDR3 nucleotide sequence: TGTGCCACCAGTGATTTCCACGAGCAGTACTTC.